One and the same sample provided the 27 T cell receptor beta chains below, sequenced in a study of blood T cells in healthy people across ages. The use of a sample-barcoded 5' primer and a J-beta primer mix characterized a second PCR of about 7 to 12 cycles. TCRdb called the 5' RACE reads again in MiXCR, with one record for every CDR3 protein. The profile covers around 2 million distinct CDR3 sequences, with about 39% appearing a single time and about 21% taken by the ten largest. The sample comprised blood. Source of these receptors: a human donor in good health.

This rearrangement joins TRBV12-5 to TRBJ2-2; 9 positions agree with TRBD1. Per germline, CDR1 LGHNT and CDR2 FRNRAP. This CDR3 region has 16 residues. V dropped 3 bases and J dropped 2; count of bases not matched to a gene: 4. As DNA, the CDR3 is TGTGCTAGTGGTTTCCGGACAGGGGTAAACACCGGGGAGCTGTTTTTT. Amino acid sequence: CASGFRTGVNTGELFF.

The genes are TRBV20-1 and TRBJ2-4; 7 bases line up with TRBD2. The tail of the sequence fits TRBJ2-7 better, so the J call may be wrong. The CDR3 is made up of 12 amino acids. CDR1 and CDR2 (germline): DFQATT, SNEGSKA (reference sequence). CDR3 bases: TGCAGTGCTAAACCGGGAGGCCACGAGCAGTACTTC. Its protein product is CSAKPGGHEQYF.

V usage is TRBV11-3 and J usage is TRBJ2-6, with D hard to call. CDR3 length: 17 amino acids. CDR1 is SGHNT, CDR2 YENEEA, per germline. Trimming cost V 4 bases and J 2 bases, with 15 bases left between them. The CDR3 sequence: CASSSLMIEAGANVLTF. The CDR3 nucleotides are TGTGCCAGCAGCTCACTCATGATTGAGGCTGGGGCCAACGTCCTGACTTTC.

This clonotype occurred a few times. V gene TRBV12-3 or TRBV12-4 combines with J gene TRBJ1-2; 10 bases match TRBD1. The CDR3 contains 14 residues. With V trimmed by 5 bases and J by 8 bases, 8 bases remained unmatched. CDR3 in amino acids: CASSHPGTGEGYTF. The CDR3 nucleotides are TGTGCCAGCAGTCACCCGGGGACAGGGGAAGGCTACACCTTC.

This clonotype was observed a handful of times. The chain employs TRBV27 and TRBJ1-2; D remains unclear. The CDR3 spans 18 residues. The germline V gene has CDR1 MNHEY and CDR2 SMNVEV (reference sequence). V was clipped by 6 bases and J by 8 bases, with 31 bases between them. DNA of the CDR3: TGTGCCAGCAGCCCTTATCCGGAGCTCAACTCATATTCGGGGGGCTACACCTTC. Protein product: CASSPYPELNSYSGGYTF.

This clonotype showed up just a few times. The V call is TRBV29-1, the J call TRBJ2-5, with unresolved D. V gave up 0 bases and J gave up 2 bases, with 4 bases separating them. Germline V gene sequence: CDR1 SQVTM, CDR2 ANQGSEA. The CDR3 has 12 residues. In nucleotides, the CDR3 is TGCAGCGTTGAAGAGGGACAAGAGACCCAGTACTTC. Translating it yields CSVEEGQETQYF.

Only a few counts were recorded for this clonotype. A read error may produce the germline difference seen at one junction end. The chain joins TRBV6-5 to TRBJ2-3; perhaps D is TRBD1 or TRBD2 (5 bases each). The germline V gene encodes CDR1 MNHEY and CDR2 SVGAGI. CDR3 length: 18 residues. The CDR3 spells CASSYSGSQVGTTDTQYF. DNA for the CDR3: TGTGCCAGCAGCTACTCAGGCTCACAAGTAGGGACCACAGATACGCAGTATTTT.

This clonotype was seen only a few times. The chain couples TRBV12-3 or TRBV12-4 to TRBJ1-2, with TRBD1 as a possible D gene (6 bases). The CDR3 extends over 16 amino acids. Trimming stripped 6 bases from V and 7 bases from J, with 24 bases between. Here the CDR3 reads CASSPGGREPPGGYTF. The DNA for the CDR3 is TGTGCCAGCAGCCCTGGGGGCAGGGAGCCTCCCGGTGGCTACACCTTC.

Turning to this clonotype: An end of the junction differs from the germline gene, which may be a read error. V usage is TRBV6-4 and J usage is TRBJ1-2, with D unclear. The germline gives CDR1 MRHNA, CDR2 SNTAGT. The CDR3 length is 14 residues. The CDR3: CASSAVADNYGCTF. The CDR3 nucleotides read TGTGCCAGCAGTGCTGTGGCAGATAACTATGGCTGCACCTTC.

V gene TRBV29-1 combines with J gene TRBJ2-5; tentative D call: TRBD2 (6 bases). The CDR3 is 14 residues long. The V end lost 0 bases, the J end lost 7 bases, and 15 bases lay between the germline ends. Germline V CDR1 and CDR2: SQVTM, ANQGSEA. CDR3 amino acids: CSVEDFSGLGTQYF. The CDR3 region has the DNA TGCAGCGTTGAAGATTTTAGCGGTTTGGGGACCCAGTACTTC.

Points on this clonotype: A much larger clone lies one base from this, so it may be a read error. V and J are TRBV6-1 and TRBJ2-7, with 8 bases fitting TRBD1. Germline CDR1 is MNHNS and CDR2 is SASEGT. CDR3 size: 16 residues. V lost 0 bases to trimming and J lost 5 bases; unmatched junction nucleotides: 9. CDR3 in amino acids: CASSEAMGQVEDEQYF. The CDR3 DNA follows: TGTGCCAGCAGTGAAGCGATGGGACAGGTGGAAGACGAGCAGTACTTC.

The chain recombines TRBV12-3 or TRBV12-4 with TRBJ2-1; the D is unclear. V dropped 5 bases and J dropped 5 bases, with 10 bases sitting between them. This CDR3 is built from 13 residues. CDR3 DNA sequence: TGTGCCAGCAGTATGGGTTCTAACAATGAGCAGTTCTTC. This gives the protein CASSMGSNNEQFF.

This clonotype came up once. V gene TRBV28 combines with J gene TRBJ2-4, with D possibly matching TRBD2 (5 bases). The CDR3 has 13 residues. Deletions cut 0 bases from V and 13 bases from J, with 13 bases between. Germline V gives CDR1 MDHEN, CDR2 SYDVKM. CDR3 DNA sequence: TGTGCCAGCAGTTTATGGGCCTCTTCGGGACAGTACTTC. Translating it yields CASSLWASSGQYF.

The rearrangement links TRBV7-3 to TRBJ2-7; D uncertain. Per the germline V gene, CDR1 is SGHTA and CDR2 is FQGTGA. This CDR3 region has 15 residues. The V and J ends lost 5 bases and 4 bases respectively, with 18 bases between them. The CDR3 nucleotides are TGTGCCAGCAGCCCGAGTCCCGTGGAATCGTACGAGCAGTACTTC. This gives the protein CASSPSPVESYEQYF.

The chain couples TRBV9 to TRBJ1-5; D may be TRBD1 (5 bases). Germline V gene sequence: CDR1 SGDLS, CDR2 YYNGEE. V lost 0 bases, J lost 6 bases, and 13 bases lay in between. This CDR3 region has 15 residues. CDR3: CASSVDGRDGQPQHF. The CDR3 DNA is TGTGCCAGCAGCGTAGACGGCAGGGACGGTCAGCCCCAGCATTTT.

About this clonotype itself: The junction shows a germline mismatch at one end, possibly a read error. V gene TRBV7-9 combines with J gene TRBJ1-1; 8 bases are shared with TRBD1. Germline assignment: CDR1 SEHNR and CDR2 FQNEAQ (reference sequence). This CDR3 spans 14 amino acids. CDR3 coding DNA: TGTGTCAGCAGCACGGACAGGGTGAACACTGAAGCTTTCTTT. Its protein is CVSSTDRVNTEAFF. Supplemented by reference TRBV7-9 and TRBJ1-1, the full variable domain reads DTGVSQNPRHKITKRGQNVTFRCDPISEHNRLYWYRQTLGQGPEFLTYFQNEAQLEKSRLLSDRFSAERPKGSFSTLEIQRTEQGDSAMYLCVSSTDRVNTEAFFGQGTRLTVV.

The chain employs TRBV11-2 and TRBJ2-7; 7 nucleotides line up with TRBD1. The CDR3 spans 16 residues. The V gene end was trimmed by 8 bases and the J gene end by 7 bases; junction bases not matched to a gene: 20. Germline-derived CDR1 and CDR2 are SGHAT and FQNNGV. In nucleotides, the CDR3 is TGTGCCAGCCGTGGACGAATCGGAGACAGGGATGAAGAGCAGTACTTC. As protein: CASRGRIGDRDEEQYF.

This clonotype was picked up a small number of times. This chain links TRBV9 with TRBJ2-3, with 7 bases matching TRBD2. CDR1 SGDLS and CDR2 YYNGEE come from the germline V gene. The CDR3 sequence is 16 residues long. V dropped 4 bases and J dropped 5; count of bases not matched to a gene: 13. CDR3: CASSSTSQRAIDTQYF. The DNA for the CDR3 is TGTGCCAGCAGCTCGACTAGCCAGCGGGCAATAGATACGCAGTATTTT.

This chain links TRBV7-8 with TRBJ2-1, with 10 bases lining up with TRBD1. The CDR3 consists of 16 residues. CDR1 and CDR2 (germline): SGHVS, FQNEAQ. Trimming took 1 base from V and 4 from J; bases not matched to a gene: 4. DNA for the CDR3: TGTGCCAGCAGCTTAGGCTGGGACAGGGGTTACAATGAGCAGTTCTTC. Protein: CASSLGWDRGYNEQFF.

In its sample, this clonotype was seen a few times. The chain combines TRBV5-4 with TRBJ2-1, with a weak D call TRBD2 (5 bases). V was shortened by 4 bases and J by 5 bases, with 16 bases between the two germline ends. Germline V gene sequence: CDR1 SGHNT, CDR2 YYREEE (reference sequence). This CDR3 contains 15 residues. The chain's CDR3 is CASSRSVGDNNEQFF. In DNA, the CDR3 is TGTGCCAGCAGCCGATCGGTGGGAGATAACAATGAGCAGTTCTTC.

V and J are TRBV27 and TRBJ1-3; D gene uncertain. The CDR3 has 13 residues. Trimming took 4 bases from V and 0 from J, leaving 4 bases between them. Per the germline V gene, CDR1 is MNHEY and CDR2 is SMNVEV (reference sequence). The CDR3 bases are TGTGCCAGCAGTTCAAGCTCTGGAAACACCATATATTTT. This codes for CASSSSSGNTIYF.

This clonotype was seen a few times. The chain carries TRBV6-6 and TRBJ2-5; D ambiguous. There are 14 residues in the CDR3. Germline V gene lookup returns CDR1 MNHNY and CDR2 SVGAGI (reference sequence). The V and J ends lost 8 bases and 4 bases respectively, with 17 bases between them. This CDR3 is CASAEPPGSETQYF. In DNA, the CDR3 is TGTGCCAGCGCGGAACCCCCCGGGTCAGAGACCCAGTACTTC.

The V call is TRBV11-2, the J call TRBJ2-1; tentative D call: TRBD1 (5 bases). The CDR3 extends over 16 amino acids. V was trimmed by 6 bases and J by 3 bases, leaving 18 bases between them. The germline gives CDR1 SGHAT, CDR2 FQNNGV. The CDR3 is CASRDWGTRIYNEQFF. CDR3 nucleotides: TGTGCCAGCAGGGATTGGGGCACCCGGATCTACAATGAGCAGTTCTTC.

This clonotype has only a few counts. This chain links TRBV12-3 or TRBV12-4 with TRBJ2-3; the D gene is possibly TRBD2 (5 bases). CDR3 size: 16 residues. V was clipped by 6 bases and J by 0 bases, with 16 bases between them. Here the CDR3 reads CASRGVAGGSTDTQYF. The CDR3 DNA reads as TGTGCCAGCAGGGGCGTCGCGGGTGGAAGCACAGATACGCAGTATTTT.

V is TRBV20-1 and J is TRBJ2-3; no clear D gene. Germline CDR1 and CDR2: DFQATT and SNEGSKA (reference sequence). The CDR3 contains 13 residues. Trimming stripped 0 bases from V and 11 bases from J, with 15 bases between. The CDR3 spells CSAREAAQYMQYF. In nucleotides, the CDR3 is TGCAGTGCTAGAGAGGCCGCACAGTATATGCAGTATTTT.

In DNA, the CDR3 is TGTGCCAGCAGCCCCCAAAGGGGGACAGGGAGAGAGACCCAGTACTTC. Amino acids: CASSPQRGTGRETQYF. The rearrangement joins TRBV7-2 to TRBJ2-7; 9 bases agree with TRBD1. The end of the DNA aligns better with TRBJ2-5, so the J call may be wrong. The CDR3 covers 16 residues. CDR1 is SGHTA, CDR2 FQGNSA, per germline.

Here the CDR3 reads CATSRATETQYF. The CDR3 region has the DNA TGTGCCACCAGCAGAGCCACGGAGACCCAGTACTTC. The V gene is TRBV15, the J gene TRBJ2-7, with D hard to call. The DNA end favors TRBJ2-5, so the J call may be wrong. CDR1 and CDR2 from the germline V gene are LNHNV and YYDKDF (reference sequence). CDR3 length equals 12 residues.